Listed below are T cell receptor beta chains from one sample, sequenced in a study of blood T cell repertoires in COVID-19. Profiled with immunoSEQ multiplex PCR; TCRdb holds only in-frame clones, not every one. The sample carries about 240,000 clones, 85% to 90% recorded once. The material sequenced was PBMCs or T cells enriched from blood (not recorded which). The receptors were sampled from a man aged 35-49 years who had recovered from COVID-19. The CDR3 runs from the conserved cysteine through the conserved F or W. The order of the fields is D gene, V gene, J gene, CDR3 DNA, CDR3 protein. A D gene is named only where the DNA matches it firmly.

>TRBD1|TRBV7-2|TRBJ1-1
TGTGCCAGCAGCTTAGGAAACCAGGGGGGCTACGTAGCTTTCTTT
CASSLGNQGGYVAFF
>TRBD2|TRBV7-6|TRBJ2-7
TGTGCCAGCAGCTTACCTAGGACTAGCGGGAGAGGCACCTACGAGCAGTACTTC
CASSLPRTSGRGTYEQYF
>TRBD1|TRBV11-2|TRBJ1-2
TGTGCCAGCAGCTTGGGACAGATGAACTATGGCTACACCTTC
CASSLGQMNYGYTF
>-|TRBV20-1|TRBJ1-3
TGCAGTGCTAGTCCCGCAGGATCCTCTGGAAACACCATATATTTT
CSASPAGSSGNTIYF
>-|TRBV5-8|TRBJ1-5
TGTGCCAGCAGCCGTAATCAGCCCCAGCATTTT
CASSRNQPQHF
>TRBD1|TRBV6-6|TRBJ1-5
TGTGCCAGACCCGACAGGGGTCTACTTCAGCCCCAGCATTTT
CARPDRGLLQPQHF
>TRBD1|TRBV6-2/TRBV6-3|TRBJ2-7
TGTGCCAGCAGTTCCCCAAATCAGGGGGAATCCTACGAGCAGTACTTC
CASSSPNQGESYEQYF
>-|TRBV30|TRBJ1-5
TGTGCCTGGAGTGTAAAGGGGACATGGAGCAATCAGCCCCAGCATTTT
CAWSVKGTWSNQPQHF
>-|TRBV4-3|TRBJ2-3
TGCGCCAGCAGCCAAGCTGTTGCGGGACTCACAGATACGCAGTATTTT
CASSQAVAGLTDTQYF
>-|TRBV19|TRBJ2-7
TGTGCCAGTAGTCGCGTTGTGGACTTAAACTCCTACGAGCAGTACTTC
CASSRVVDLNSYEQYF
>-|TRBV3-1/TRBV3-2|TRBJ1-4
TGTGCCAGCAGCCTCACGCGGGGGCGAGCTAATGAAAAACTGTTTTTT
CASSLTRGRANEKLFF
>-|TRBV19|TRBJ2-7
TGTGCCAGTAGTCCTGGGGCAGGGAAACCCTACGAGCAGTACTTC
CASSPGAGKPYEQYF
>-|TRBV7-2|TRBJ2-3
TGTGCCAGCGCGGCAGATACGCAGTATTTT
CASAADTQYF
>TRBD1|TRBV5-1|TRBJ1-4
TGCGCCAGCAGCTCACAACTTACAGGGGCCGGTAATGAAAAACTGTTTTTT
CASSSQLTGAGNEKLFF